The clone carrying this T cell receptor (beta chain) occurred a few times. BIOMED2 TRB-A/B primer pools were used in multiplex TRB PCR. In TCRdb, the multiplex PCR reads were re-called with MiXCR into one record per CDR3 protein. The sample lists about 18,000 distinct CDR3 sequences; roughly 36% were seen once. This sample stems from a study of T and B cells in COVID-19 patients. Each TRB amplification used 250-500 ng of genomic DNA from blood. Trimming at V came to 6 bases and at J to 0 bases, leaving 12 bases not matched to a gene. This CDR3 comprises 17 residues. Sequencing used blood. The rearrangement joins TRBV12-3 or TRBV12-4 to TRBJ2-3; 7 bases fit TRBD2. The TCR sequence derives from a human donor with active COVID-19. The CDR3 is CASSLEYGGISTDTQYF. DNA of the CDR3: TGTGCCAGCAGCCTGGAGTACGGGGGGATTAGCACAGATACGCAGTATTTT.